Below are 6 T cell receptor beta chains sequenced from a single sample in a study of blood T cell repertoires in COVID-19. Clones were sequenced by immunoSEQ multiplex PCR, and TCRdb holds only the in-frame ones, with some missing. This table holds approximately 300,000 clones, 80% to 90% found once. Sample: PBMCs or T cells enriched from blood (not recorded which). Receptor source: a woman aged 30 to 39 who had recovered from COVID-19.

The J gene is TRBJ1-1, the V gene TRBV7-3; D is possibly TRBD1 (5 bases). The CDR3 is 15 amino acids. In germline, CDR1 is SGHTA, CDR2 FQGTGA. The V and J ends lost 2 bases and 0 bases respectively, with 10 bases between them. The CDR3 nucleotides read TGTGCCAGCAGCTTAGCTAAGGGGATGAACACTGAAGCTTTCTTT. Amino acid sequence: CASSLAKGMNTEAFF.

V gene TRBV5-1 combines with J gene TRBJ1-6; the match to TRBD1 covers 9 bases. CDR3 length: 17 amino acids. Germline CDR1 SGHRS, CDR2 YFSETQ. V was pared by 0 bases and J by 6 bases, with 7 bases of the junction left unmatched. The CDR3 DNA is TGCGCCAGCAGCTTGGTTTCCCCGACAGGGGGTAATTCACCCCTCCACTTT. Translating it yields CASSLVSPTGGNSPLHF.

This clone was counted a few times. The chain combines TRBV5-1 with TRBJ1-3; 7 bases are a match to TRBD1. CDR1 and CDR2 (germline): SGHRS, YFSETQ. V lost 3 bases to trimming and J lost 0 bases; unmatched junction nucleotides: 3. The CDR3 is 15 residues long. CDR3 coding DNA: TGCGCCAGCAGCTCCGGACAGGTCTCTGGAAACACCATATATTTT. Translating gives CASSSGQVSGNTIYF.

This clone was counted once. This chain uses TRBV7-9 with TRBJ1-1, with a weak D call TRBD1 (6 bases). The germline gives CDR1 SEHNR, CDR2 FQNEAQ (reference sequence). Trimming cost V 4 bases and J 4 bases, with 10 bases left between them. The CDR3 totals 13 residues. CDR3 sequence: CASSWQGSTEAFF. CDR3 nucleotide sequence: TGTGCCAGCAGCTGGCAGGGGTCCACTGAAGCTTTCTTT.

This chain connects TRBV12-3 or TRBV12-4 to TRBJ2-7; a possible D gene is TRBD2 (5 bases). V was clipped by 5 bases and J by 7 bases, with 12 bases between them. The CDR3 has 12 residues. CDR3 in amino acids: CASSGEPGEQYF. DNA of the CDR3: TGTGCCAGCAGTGGGGAGCCTGGGGAGCAGTACTTC.

The J gene is TRBJ2-2, the V gene TRBV7-9, with 10 bases that match TRBD1. The CDR3 extends over 15 amino acids. V lost 5 bases, J lost 5 bases, and 5 bases stayed unmatched. CDR1 is SEHNR and CDR2 is FQNEAQ in the germline V gene (reference sequence). The CDR3 coding sequence is TGTGCCAGCAGCCCAGGGACAGGGGAAACCGGGGAGCTGTTTTTT. It translates to CASSPGTGETGELFF.